The rows below give T cell receptor beta chains drawn from one sample of a study of response to subunit inactivated influenza vaccine. TCRdb re-analysed the RT-PCR reads in MiXCR, keeping a single row per CDR3 protein. The repertoire holds under 850,000 distinct CDR3 sequences, approximately 17% seen once, with about a tenth in the top ten. Sequences were derived from PBMCs from blood, sampled roughly 5 days after vaccination. The receptors come from a man in his fifties or sixties who received an inactivated influenza vaccine. Both conserved end residues are part of each CDR3. D genes are given only for firm matches. A row's size may be missing; if present it is once, few, many or a size class.

>TRBJ1-3|-|many|TRBV12-3/TRBV12-4
TGTGCCAGCACCCAAAGGGACACTGGAAACACCATATATTTT
CASTQRDTGNTIYF
>TRBJ2-7|-|-|TRBV6-5
TGTGCCAGCAGTTGGTACGGCGAGCAGTACTTC
CASSWYGEQYF
>TRBJ2-5|-|few|TRBV5-1
TGCGCCAGCAGCTCCCAGGGGTTTCGGGAGACCCAGTACTTC
CASSSQGFRETQYF
>TRBJ2-5|-|-|TRBV20-1
TGCAGTGCTAGAGGGGCGAGGGAGACCCAGTACTTC
CSARGARETQYF
>TRBJ2-7|-|-|TRBV20-1
TGCAGTGCGGGAGGGGGCTTCGGCTACGAGCAGTACTTC
CSAGGGFGYEQYF
>TRBJ2-2|-|-|TRBV10-3
TGTGCCATCTCCAAGGACGTCACCGGGGAGCTGTTTTTT
CAISKDVTGELFF
>TRBJ2-7|-|-|TRBV5-5
TGTGCCAGCAGCTGGGAGACAGGAGCCTACGAGCAGTACTTC
CASSWETGAYEQYF
>TRBJ2-7|-|few|TRBV28
TGTGCCAGCAGTTCCAGGCAGGGACTTAACTACGAGCAGTACTTC
CASSSRQGLNYEQYF
>TRBJ2-1|-|-|TRBV12-3/TRBV12-4
TGTGCCAGCGGGGCCTACAATGAGCAGTTCTTC
CASGAYNEQFF
>TRBJ2-3|TRBD2|few|TRBV4-3
TGCGCCAGCAGCCGAAGGACTAGCGGGGAGGTTACGCAGTATTTT
CASSRRTSGEVTQYF
>TRBJ1-3|TRBD1|few|TRBV29-1
TGCAGCGCTGGGGACAGGAGCTCTGGAAACACCATATATTTT
CSAGDRSSGNTIYF
>TRBJ2-7|TRBD2|few|TRBV7-9
TGTGCCAGCAGCTTCGGACTAGCGGGAGCCCTGGCCTACGAGCAGTACTTC
CASSFGLAGALAYEQYF
>TRBJ2-3|-|-|TRBV11-2
TGTGCCAGCAGCTTAGCACCGGGACTGCCCGATACGCAGTATTTT
CASSLAPGLPDTQYF
>TRBJ1-2|TRBD1|-|TRBV3-1
TGTGCCAGCAGCCCCCGAGGGGGACAGGCGCGTGGCTACACCTTC
CASSPRGGQARGYTF
>TRBJ2-2|-|-|TRBV4-2
TGTGCCAGCAGCCAAGATGTCGACCAAAGTATCACCGGGGAGCTGTTTTTT
CASSQDVDQSITGELFF
>TRBJ2-7|-|few|TRBV4-1
TGCGCCAGCAGCGATGCGCGGGGCTACGAGCAGTACTTC
CASSDARGYEQYF
>TRBJ2-5|-|-|TRBV12-3/TRBV12-4
TGTGCCAGCAGAACAGGGAAGACCCAGTACTTC
CASRTGKTQYF
>TRBJ1-5|-|few|TRBV20-1
TGCAGTGCTAGAGTGCCAGGCAATCAGCCCCAGCATTTT
CSARVPGNQPQHF
>TRBJ2-7|TRBD2|-|TRBV3-1
TGTGCCAGCAGCACGACTAGCGGGAGGCAGTACGAGCAGTACTTC
CASSTTSGRQYEQYF
>TRBJ2-3|TRBD2|-|TRBV6-5
TGTGCCAGCAGTTACACGGCAGGGCTAGCGGGATGGGATACGCAGTATTTT
CASSYTAGLAGWDTQYF
>TRBJ2-7|-|many|TRBV5-6
TGTGCCAGCAGCTTGGCCAACGAGCAGTACTTC
CASSLANEQYF
>TRBJ2-1|TRBD1|many|TRBV29-1
TGCAGCGTTGAAGACGGACGGACAGGAGCAAGGTTCTTC
CSVEDGRTGARFF
>TRBJ2-4|-|few|TRBV7-2
TGTGCCAGCAGCTTAGGGGCCGGGAAGGGAAACATTCAGTACTTC
CASSLGAGKGNIQYF
>TRBJ2-1|-|few|TRBV29-1
TGCAGCGTTGTCAAAAGTCCCAGAAATGAGCAGTTCTTC
CSVVKSPRNEQFF
>TRBJ2-5|TRBD2|many|TRBV7-2
TGTGCCAGCAGCTTAGCAGCGGGGGGGCAAGAGACCCAGTACTTC
CASSLAAGGQETQYF
>TRBJ1-2|TRBD1|few|TRBV7-2
TGTGCCAGCAGCCCCACCAGGGGGTACGGCTCTGGCTACACCTTC
CASSPTRGYGSGYTF
>TRBJ1-5|-|-|TRBV6-2/TRBV6-3
TGTGCCAGCGGGCTGATAGAGGGGGGCGCGAGCAATCAGCCCCAGCATTTT
CASGLIEGGASNQPQHF
>TRBJ2-2|TRBD1|-|TRBV5-4
TGTGCCAGCAGTGTCCGGGACAGGGAGGCCGGGGAGCTGTTTTTT
CASSVRDREAGELFF
>TRBJ2-3|-|few|TRBV5-1
TGCGCCAGCAGAGGGGGAATCCAGGGCACAGATACGCAGTATTTT
CASRGGIQGTDTQYF
>TRBJ2-7|TRBD1|-|TRBV5-5
TGTGCCAGCAGCTTGGACCCAGGGGGAATCATCTACGAGCAGTACTTC
CASSLDPGGIIYEQYF
>TRBJ1-4|-|few|TRBV7-2
TGTGCCAGCAGCTTAGATACTGGAAAACTGTTTTTT
CASSLDTGKLFF
>TRBJ1-1|TRBD1|-|TRBV3-1
TGTGCCAGCAGAGAACAGGGGAGGGACACTGAAGCTTTCTTT
CASREQGRDTEAFF
>TRBJ1-5|-|few|TRBV20-1
TGCAGTGCACAACTCGAGGGGGGGCGGGGGCCCCAGCATTTT
CSAQLEGGRGPQHF
>TRBJ2-6|-|-|TRBV9
TGTGCCAGCAGAGGGACGGATTCTTACTCTGGGGCCAACGTCCTGACTTTC
CASRGTDSYSGANVLTF
>TRBJ2-7|-|-|TRBV6-1
TGTGCCAGCAGTGAAGCGGAACCCCAAGGGCAGTACTTC
CASSEAEPQGQYF
>TRBJ2-2|TRBD2|many|TRBV5-1
TGCGCCAGCAGCTTGGAGGCTAGCGGAAGCACCGGGGAGCTGTTTTTT
CASSLEASGSTGELFF
>TRBJ2-1|TRBD2|-|TRBV25-1
TGTGCCAGCGAAGCGGGGGCTTGGGATGAGCAGTTCTTC
CASEAGAWDEQFF
>TRBJ2-2|-|few|TRBV2
TGTGCCAGCAGTGAAGAGGGGGGCCGAAACACCGGGGAGCTGTTTTTT
CASSEEGGRNTGELFF
>TRBJ1-2|TRBD1|-|TRBV10-3
TGTGCCATCAGTGGTAGGACAGGGGGCTACTATGGCTACACCTTC
CAISGRTGGYYGYTF
>TRBJ1-2|TRBD1|-|TRBV20-1
TGCAGTGCTAGAACCGGGACAGAGACGGGTGGCTACACCTTC
CSARTGTETGGYTF
>TRBJ2-1|TRBD2|-|TRBV20-1
TGCAGTGCTATACTTCCGGGACTAGCATCCGAGCAGTTCTTC
CSAILPGLASEQFF
>TRBJ1-1|-|-|TRBV29-1
TGCAGCGTTGCTAAGATTTTAGGCACTGAAGCTTTCTTT
CSVAKILGTEAFF
>TRBJ2-7|TRBD2|few|TRBV27
TGTGCCAGCAGGGGGGCGACTAGCGGGGGTTACGAGCAGTACTTC
CASRGATSGGYEQYF
>TRBJ2-4|-|many|TRBV20-1
TGCAGTGCAAGCCAGAAGGGGGTGGACATTCAGTACTTC
CSASQKGVDIQYF
>TRBJ2-1|-|-|TRBV29-1
TGCAGCGTTGGGAACGCGTACAATGAGCAGTTCTTC
CSVGNAYNEQFF
>TRBJ2-3|-|few|TRBV5-6
TGTGCCAGCAGCTTGGCGTTCTTCGTAGCGGACAACACAGATACGCAGTATTTT
CASSLAFFVADNTDTQYF
>TRBJ2-3|-|few|TRBV5-1
TGCGCCAGCAGCTCGGGGGGCCTTAACACAGATACGCAGTATTTT
CASSSGGLNTDTQYF
>TRBJ2-5|TRBD1|-|TRBV28
TGTGCCAGCAGTCCGACAGGGGTAGGCCAAGAGACCCAGTACTTC
CASSPTGVGQETQYF
>TRBJ2-7|TRBD1|few|TRBV13
TGTGCCAGCAGCGGCCGGGACAGGGGGTCCTTCTCCTACGAGCAGTACTTC
CASSGRDRGSFSYEQYF
>TRBJ2-1|-|few|TRBV27
TGTGCCAGCAGTTTCCGGGGTTTGGGGGTCGGTGAGCAGTTCTTC
CASSFRGLGVGEQFF
>TRBJ2-1|TRBD1|few|TRBV27
TGTGCCAGCAGTTTGTTGGGACAGGGTCGGGATGAGCAGTTCTTC
CASSLLGQGRDEQFF
>TRBJ2-1|TRBD2|few|TRBV10-3
TGTGCCATCAGTGAGCCGAGCGGGGGGCCCTACAATGAGCAGTTCTTC
CAISEPSGGPYNEQFF
>TRBJ2-5|TRBD2|few|TRBV7-3
TGTGCCAGCAGCTTAACCGGACTAGCTGGTGAGACCCAGTACTTC
CASSLTGLAGETQYF
>TRBJ1-1|-|-|TRBV12-3/TRBV12-4
TGTGCCAGCAGTTTTAGGCATCGCAGCACTGAAGCTTTCTTT
CASSFRHRSTEAFF
>TRBJ2-7|TRBD2|-|TRBV27
TGTGCCAGCAGTCCCACGATTAGCGGGAGCTACGAGCAGTACTTC
CASSPTISGSYEQYF